Listed below are T cell receptor beta chains from one sample, sequenced in a study of T cell repertoires in cytomegalovirus infection. The antigens for these receptors are not known. TCRdb re-analysed the reads in MiXCR, keeping a single row per CDR3 protein. The sample carries 550,000 to 850,000 distinct CDR3 sequences, around a third recorded once. Here the sequenced sample was cultured PBMCs, taken from culture after CMV antigen stimulation. The receptors derive from a human donor in good health (CMV status not recorded). Some clones in this sample may be carry-over from other donors' samples. The conserved cysteine and the conserved F or W are not part of the CDR3 here.

V	J	CDR3
TRBV5-6	TRBJ1-6	ASSLADSGGFYNSPLH
TRBV7-8	TRBJ2-3	ASRWGQGAGDTQY
TRBV20-1	TRBJ2-5	SALRETGETQY
TRBV7-2	TRBJ1-6	ASSPGPLSSYNSPLH
TRBV7-9	TRBJ2-5	ASSLISRGMQTQY
TRBV7-6	TRBJ2-7	ASSQAAWGLAALPAYEQY
TRBV4-3	TRBJ1-2	ASSPKTARQPYGYT
TRBV7-9	TRBJ1-3	ASHASDSLLGNTIY
TRBV7-2	TRBJ2-5	ASSSDYSGEETQY
TRBV6-1	TRBJ1-5	ASRRSAWQPQH
TRBV7-6	TRBJ2-3	ASSLGAGGLADTQY
TRBV15	TRBJ2-3	ATSSLAGGTDTQY
TRBV7-2	TRBJ1-2	ASSSSGTGGIYGYT
TRBV5-6	TRBJ2-5	ASSPTGGRTRETQY
TRBV4-3	TRBJ2-1	ASSQTRRSEQF
TRBV28	TRBJ1-5	ASSYDGYQPQH
TRBV28	TRBJ1-5	ASSPLGPSSNQPQH
TRBV7-9	TRBJ1-4	ASSLVSNEKLF
TRBV28	TRBJ2-3	ASRRSGGDTQY
TRBV7-2	TRBJ1-5	ASSSLGGGNQPQH
TRBV20-1	TRBJ2-3	SARDKRSVVWDTQY
TRBV7-6	TRBJ2-2	ASSLESRLFTGELF
TRBV12-3/TRBV12-4	TRBJ2-1	ASSLGTSGPLNEQF
TRBV12-3/TRBV12-4	TRBJ2-5	ASSLTSVYQETQY
TRBV6-2/TRBV6-3	TRBJ1-1	ASSHPRGGRVAAF
TRBV5-6	TRBJ1-3	ASSFGDPLIGNTIY
TRBV12-3/TRBV12-4	TRBJ2-7	ASSLLAAGSEQY
TRBV12-3/TRBV12-4	TRBJ2-3	ASSLSTGLTDTQY
TRBV7-2	TRBJ2-5	ASSFASGTQETQY
TRBV10-3	TRBJ1-1	AISGDRGGTEAF
TRBV12-3/TRBV12-4	TRBJ2-2	ASRPMGENTGELF
TRBV12-3/TRBV12-4	TRBJ1-5	ASGRTGQPQH
TRBV29-1	TRBJ2-1	SVDMRLAGVGNEQF
TRBV5-3	TRBJ1-1	ARATAFTEAF
TRBV6-1	TRBJ2-3	ASSVYLPGQGTDTQY
TRBV12-5	TRBJ2-3	ASGLVTRSTDRISTDTQY
TRBV12-3/TRBV12-4	TRBJ2-5	ASSLKARSETQY